A selection of T cell receptor beta chains follows, all from one sample in a study of tumor and adjacent non-tumor tissue in lung cancer. A single record per CDR3 protein comes from TCRdb applying MiXCR to the multiplex PCR reads. The sample yields around 100,000 distinct CDR3 sequences, 60% to 80% seen once. The sample taken for sequencing was distant non-tumor lung tissue. These receptors were obtained from a man aged 25-40 years with non-small cell lung cancer. Both conserved end residues are part of each CDR3. Fields, in order: clone size, V gene, J gene, CDR3 protein. Not every row has a clone size; where given, it reads once, few, many or a size class.

.,TRBV11-2,TRBJ2-7,CAGSVWGGLYEQYF
many,TRBV20-1,TRBJ1-5,CSATTGTVNQPQHF
.,TRBV29-1,TRBJ2-7,CSVITGTPIYEQYF
.,TRBV11-2,TRBJ2-7,CASILTQLIGLSASF
.,TRBV20-1,TRBJ2-1,CSPLTGTIVLHEQFF
.,TRBV13,TRBJ2-1,CASSIQPSYNEQFF
.,TRBV20-1,TRBJ1-5,CSARDLRDSNQPRHF
many,TRBV29-1,TRBJ1-3,CSVVTNSGNTIYF
.,TRBV20-1,TRBJ2-1,CSSLRFDRGRVNEQSF
medium-sized,TRBV20-1,TRBJ2-5,CSARLAGETQYF
.,TRBV11-3,TRBJ1-4,CASSLVFCERLFF
.,TRBV5-6,TRBJ2-6,CTSSFYTENVGSFGANVLTF
.,TRBV6-5,TRBJ2-1,CASSQTRGPYNEQFF
many,TRBV7-8,TRBJ1-5,CASSLTEYQPQHF